The source of this T cell receptor beta chain is a study of cytomegalovirus exposure and HLA in healthy donors. This clone showed up just once. Its specificity is unknown. This CDR3 has 15 amino acids. In germline, CDR1 is SGHTA, CDR2 FQGNSA. The ends were cut back, 4 bases at V and 1 base at J, with 13 bases in the middle. Study-level points and caveats: The finding came from a later analysis; first-cohort TCR clusters tended to co-occur in the roughly 110 validation repertoires. The listing of about 150 TCR beta chains classed them as cytomegalovirus-associated. In vitro work confirmed that a few CMV-associated chains recognize CMV antigens. Diagnosis of cytomegalovirus status made by the classifier reportedly showed high specificity and sensitivity.

The method was immunoSEQ multiplex PCR; TCRdb's version includes in-frame clones alone and lacks a portion of them. The data contain around 55,000 clones, 75% to 95% of them singletons. Sequenced sample: PBMCs. The clonotype was recovered from a man aged 18 to 30 in good health and CMV-seronegative. The chain employs TRBV7-2 and TRBJ1-1; D might be TRBD1 (5 bases). The CDR3 bases are TGTGCCAGCAGCTCGGGGGGACGAGCGAACACTGAAGCTTTCTTT. Protein: CASSSGGRANTEAFF.